Listed below are T cell receptor beta chains from one sample, sequenced in a study of shared clonotypes between healthy human individuals. Some clones are missing from TCRdb's copy, which holds only in-frame ones; the method was immunoSEQ multiplex PCR. The sample carries hundreds of thousands of clones, about 95% recorded once. The material sequenced was naive CD4+ T cells sorted from blood. These receptors originate from a woman in her 30s in good health. Both conserved end residues are part of each CDR3. The D gene is left open where the match is weak. Expanded clones are given a class, and other clones once, few, many or no size at all.

v_gene,d_gene,j_gene,abundance,CDR3nt,CDR3aa
TRBV27,TRBD2,TRBJ2-7,-,TGTGCCAGCAGTCGCCCGACTAGCGGGAGAACTAGCGAGCAGTACTTC,CASSRPTSGRTSEQYF
TRBV9,-,TRBJ1-1,once,TGTGCCAGCAGCGTGGGGCGGGCGGCGATCACTGAAGCTTTCTTT,CASSVGRAAITEAFF
TRBV7-9,-,TRBJ2-3,-,TGTGCCAGCAGCCCCAAGGGTGGGGCGAGCACAGATACGCAGTATTTT,CASSPKGGASTDTQYF
TRBV10-3,-,TRBJ2-7,once,TGTGCCATCAGAGGAGCTACCTACGAGCAGTACTTC,CAIRGATYEQYF
TRBV28,TRBD1,TRBJ1-2,few,TGTGCCAGCAGTTCGGGACAGGGGGCGCGCGGCTACACCTTC,CASSSGQGARGYTF
TRBV12-2,-,TRBJ1-3,-,TGTGCAAGTCGCTTAGCCACTTTAAAGTTTATATATTTT,CASRLATLKFIYF
TRBV11-3,-,TRBJ2-5,-,TGTGCCAGCAGCTTAGGCGGGGACAACCAAGAGACCCAGTACTTC,CASSLGGDNQETQYF
TRBV6-1,-,TRBJ2-5,-,TGTGCCAGCAGTGAAGGGGGACACAACGGACTCAAAGAGACCCAGTACTTC,CASSEGGHNGLKETQYF
TRBV11-2,-,TRBJ2-3,-,TGTGCCAGCAGCTTCCTAGGTCGGGGGAAAAGCACAGATACGCAGTATTTT,CASSFLGRGKSTDTQYF
TRBV27,TRBD1,TRBJ1-2,-,TGTGCCAGCAGCCCCCGACAGGGGAACTATGGCTACACCTTC,CASSPRQGNYGYTF
TRBV7-2,-,TRBJ2-7,-,TGTGCCAGCAGCTCGGACATCCGCTCCTACGAGCAGTACTTC,CASSSDIRSYEQYF
TRBV9,-,TRBJ2-7,-,TGTGCCAGCAGCGGAAACGGGGCGTCGGACGAGCAGTACTTC,CASSGNGASDEQYF
TRBV6-6,-,TRBJ1-1,-,TGTGCCAGCAGGCGACAGAGGAACACTGAAGCTTTCTTT,CASRRQRNTEAFF
TRBV29-1,-,TRBJ2-4,-,TGCAGCGTTGAGAACAGTCCGGACATTCAGTACTTC,CSVENSPDIQYF
TRBV15,-,TRBJ1-2,once,TGTGCCACCAGCAGAGACAGGAATGAGTATGGCTACACCTTC,CATSRDRNEYGYTF
TRBV10-2,TRBD2,TRBJ2-7,-,TGCGCCGCCGGACTAGCGGGGGGGCCCTACGAGCAGTACTTC,CAAGLAGGPYEQYF
TRBV7-9,-,TRBJ1-5,-,TGTGCCAGCAGCCATCGGGGGTCGGATCAGCCCCAGCATTTT,CASSHRGSDQPQHF
TRBV29-1,TRBD1,TRBJ2-3,-,TGCAGCGTTGGATTACAGGGGGCTTTCACAGATACGCAGTATTTT,CSVGLQGAFTDTQYF
TRBV5-1,TRBD2,TRBJ2-3,-,TGCGCCAGCAGCTTGGTGCCAGGGAATAGGGCGGGAGGGCGAAGCACAGATACGCAGTATTTT,CASSLVPGNRAGGRSTDTQYF
TRBV11-2,TRBD1,TRBJ2-7,-,TGTGCCAGCAGCGGGCTTACAGGGGGGTACGAGCAGTACTTC,CASSGLTGGYEQYF